These 30 T cell receptor beta chains originate from one sample sequenced in a study of technical replicates of blood from several donors. The method was immunoSEQ multiplex PCR; TCRdb's version includes in-frame clones alone and lacks a portion of them. Here the sample spans about 97,000 clones, roughly 95% being singletons. The sample taken for sequencing was T cells isolated from PBMCs. The receptors originated from a human donor in good health.

This chain uses TRBV28 with TRBJ1-2; 10 nucleotides agree with TRBD1. Trimming at V came to 5 bases and at J to 0 bases, leaving 3 bases not matched to a gene. The CDR3 runs 15 residues. CDR1 is MDHEN, CDR2 SYDVKM, per germline. This chain's CDR3 is CASSVDRGTNYGYTF. In DNA, the CDR3 is TGTGCCAGCAGTGTGGACAGGGGGACTAACTATGGCTACACCTTC.

The chain has TRBV9 and TRBJ2-1, with 11 bases identical to TRBD2. There are 17 residues in the CDR3. V lost 0 bases and J lost 7; bases outside the gene matches: 9. CDR1 and CDR2 (germline): SGDLS, YYNGEE. In nucleotides, the CDR3 is TGTGCCAGCAGCGTAGGGAAGACTAGCGGGACCTTAAATGAGCAGTTCTTC. Amino acid sequence: CASSVGKTSGTLNEQFF.

The CDR3: CASSASGGDTQYF. The CDR3 nucleotides read TGCGCCAGCAGTGCTAGCGGAGGAGATACGCAGTATTTT. The V and J genes are TRBV10-1 and TRBJ2-3; 7 bases agree with TRBD2. J lost 5 bases, V lost 4 bases, and 3 bases had no gene match. The CDR3 sequence is 13 residues long. Germline loops: CDR1 WNHNN, CDR2 SYGVQD (reference sequence).

The CDR3, as DNA: TGCAGCGTATTACGCAGTTCTAACTATGGCTACACCTTC. Encoded protein: CSVLRSSNYGYTF. The chain carries TRBV29-1 and TRBJ1-2; D is unresolved. Trimming took 6 bases from V and 0 from J, leaving 11 bases between them. The CDR3 is made up of 13 amino acids. The V gene's germline CDR1 is SQVTM and CDR2 ANQGSEA.

CDR3 bases: TGTGCCAGCAGTTCACAGGGGTTTGATGGCTACACCTTC. Translated, it gives CASSSQGFDGYTF. This chain connects TRBV27 to TRBJ1-2; 7 bases map to TRBD1. The germline CDR1 and CDR2 sequences are MNHEY and SMNVEV (reference sequence). CDR3 length: 13 residues. V dropped 4 bases and J dropped 6; count of bases not matched to a gene: 5.

The chain couples TRBV11-2 to TRBJ2-5; 7 bases align to TRBD1. Germline V gene sequence: CDR1 SGHAT, CDR2 FQNNGV. V trimming: 7 bases; J trimming: 5 bases; junction bases outside the gene matches: 7. The CDR3 extends over 13 amino acids. The CDR3 loop reads CASNYRGGETQYF. The CDR3 nucleotides read TGTGCCAGCAACTACAGGGGTGGGGAGACCCAGTACTTC.

The chain has TRBV19 and TRBJ1-2, with TRBD1 identical over 7 bases. This CDR3 has 15 residues. Trimming cost V 3 bases and J 7 bases; bases outside gene matches: 11. From germline, CDR1 is LNHDA and CDR2 SQIVND (reference sequence). CDR3 bases: TGTGCCAGTAGTATCCGGGGACAGCGAACGGGTGGCTACACCTTC. Translation: CASSIRGQRTGGYTF.

V usage is TRBV28 and J usage is TRBJ1-1, with D unresolved. The V end lost 6 bases, the J end lost 0 bases, and 8 bases lay between the germline ends. This CDR3 contains 13 residues. Germline V CDR1 and CDR2: MDHEN, SYDVKM. In DNA, the CDR3 is TGTGCCAGCAGCCCCTTCTTGAACACTGAAGCTTTCTTT. Translation gives CASSPFLNTEAFF.

V and J are TRBV5-1 and TRBJ2-3; possible D gene TRBD2, 6 bases. V gave up 0 bases and J gave up 2 bases, with 10 bases separating them. This CDR3 is built from 15 residues. The germline V gene encodes CDR1 SGHRS and CDR2 YFSETQ. This CDR3 is CASSLGGVPTDTQYF. DNA for the CDR3: TGCGCCAGCAGCTTGGGCGGGGTACCCACAGATACGCAGTATTTT. The full variable domain, in which reference TRBV5-1 and TRBJ2-3 provide the parts outside the CDR3, is KAGVTQTPRYLIKTRGQQVTLSCSPISGHRSVSWYQQTPGQGLQFLFEYFSETQRNKGNFPGRFSGRQFSNSRSEMNVSTLELGDSALYLCASSLGGVPTDTQYFGPGTRLTVL.

The chain is built from TRBV27 and TRBJ1-1; weak D call: TRBD1 (6 bases). This CDR3 has 17 residues. The V gene's germline CDR1 is MNHEY and CDR2 SMNVEV (reference sequence). Deletions cut 1 base from V and 2 bases from J, with 17 bases between. The DNA of the CDR3 is TGTGCCAGCAGTTTATTTATACAGGGTAAGGTTAACACTGAAGCTTTCTTT. This codes for CASSLFIQGKVNTEAFF.

The J gene is TRBJ2-4, the V gene TRBV29-1, with 10 bases matching TRBD2. This CDR3 contains 15 residues. Germline CDR1 is SQVTM and CDR2 is ANQGSEA. The V gene end was trimmed by 4 bases and the J gene end by 7 bases; junction bases not matched to a gene: 10. CDR3 loop: CSVVFSSGSGNIQYF. The CDR3 DNA is TGCAGCGTTGTGTTTTCTAGCGGGAGTGGTAACATTCAGTACTTC.

The rearrangement joins TRBV7-3 to TRBJ2-7; 7 positions match TRBD1. The CDR3 is 14 amino acids. Germline V gives CDR1 SGHTA, CDR2 FQGTGA. With 5 bases clipped from V and 1 base from J, the junction kept 5 bases outside the gene matches. The DNA for the CDR3 is TGTGCCAGCAGCCGGGACAGTGGATCCTACGAGCAGTACTTC. This gives the protein CASSRDSGSYEQYF.

The chain has TRBV5-4 and TRBJ2-3; 7 positions match TRBD2. The CDR3 loop spans 15 amino acids. The V gene's germline CDR1 is SGHNT and CDR2 YYREEE (reference sequence). V was pared by 4 bases and J by 2 bases, with 7 bases of the junction left unmatched. The chain's CDR3 is CASSDPGTTTDTQYF. CDR3 DNA: TGTGCCAGCAGCGACCCCGGGACTACCACAGATACGCAGTATTTT. The full variable domain, completed using reference TRBV5-4 and TRBJ2-3, is ETGVTQSPTHLIKTRGQQVTLRCSSQSGHNTVSWYQQALGQGPQFIFQYYREEENGRGNFPPRFSGLQFPNYSSELNVNALELDDSALYLCASSDPGTTTDTQYFGPGTRLTVL.

The J gene is TRBJ1-2, the V gene TRBV25-1; no clear D. Germline V gives CDR1 MGHDK, CDR2 SYGVNS. There are 12 residues in the CDR3. V lost 1 base, J lost 8 bases, and 8 bases lay in between. Here the CDR3 DNA reads TGTGCCAGCAGTGAATTATCTGGCGGCTACACCTTC. Its translation: CASSELSGGYTF.

This chain links TRBV19 with TRBJ2-7; tentatively, D is TRBD1 (5 bases). CDR1 and CDR2 (germline): LNHDA, SQIVND (reference sequence). CDR3 length: 14 residues. V was shortened by 2 bases and J by 5 bases, with 13 bases between the two germline ends. CDR3 residues: CASSIRAGRNEQYF. In nucleotides, the CDR3 is TGTGCCAGTAGTATACGGGCAGGGCGAAACGAGCAGTACTTC.

This clone was detected once. The sample holds other DNA sequences that translate to the same CDR3. The genes are TRBV20-1 and TRBJ2-7, with no clear D. This CDR3 spans 11 amino acids. Trimming removed 0 bases at V and 4 bases at J, with 4 bases between. The germline V gene has CDR1 DFQATT and CDR2 SNEGSKA (reference sequence). In DNA form, the CDR3 reads TGCAGTGCTAGAGATTCTTACGAGCAGTACTTC. Translating it yields CSARDSYEQYF.

V gene TRBV5-8 combines with J gene TRBJ2-7; D may be TRBD1 (6 bases). The CDR3 contains 13 residues. The V gene's germline CDR1 is SGHTS and CDR2 YDEGEE. V was pared by 6 bases and J by 3 bases, with 13 bases between. The CDR3 nucleotides read TGTGCCAGCAAGGGCAGGGGCGTCTACGAGCAGTACTTC. It yields the protein CASKGRGVYEQYF.

The chain joins TRBV28 to TRBJ2-4, with 13 bases lining up with TRBD2. Trimming removed 5 bases from V and 2 bases from J; junction bases left unmatched: 6. Germline V gives CDR1 MDHEN, CDR2 SYDVKM. The CDR3 contains 17 residues. CDR3 residues: CASSPKTSGRSKNIQYF. DNA for the CDR3: TGTGCCAGCAGTCCCAAGACTAGCGGGAGGTCCAAAAACATTCAGTACTTC. The variable domain in full, with the rest retrieved from reference TRBV28 and TRBJ2-4, is DVKVTQSSRYLVKRTGEKVFLECVQDMDHENMFWYRQDPGLGLRLIYFSYDVKMKEKGDIPEGYSVSREKKERFSLILESASTNQTSMYLCASSPKTSGRSKNIQYFGAGTRLSVL.

The chain links TRBV27 to TRBJ1-5; 7 bases match TRBD1. This CDR3 has 13 residues. Germline CDR1 reads MNHEY; CDR2 reads SMNVEV (reference sequence). With 6 bases clipped from V and 5 bases from J, the junction kept 4 bases outside the gene matches. The CDR3 loop reads CASSRDRDQPQHF. The CDR3 nucleotides are TGTGCCAGCAGCCGGGACAGAGATCAGCCCCAGCATTTT.

V is TRBV27 and J is TRBJ2-1; maybe TRBD2 (7 bases). The germline V and J ends were trimmed by 3 bases and 0 bases, with 15 bases remaining between them. Germline V CDR1 and CDR2: MNHEY, SMNVEV (reference sequence). The CDR3 totals 17 residues. The CDR3 DNA reads TGTGCCAGCAGTTTGGGAGGGGGGTATAGCTCCTACAATGAGCAGTTCTTC. Translated, it gives CASSLGGGYSSYNEQFF.

This chain uses TRBV7-8 with TRBJ2-7, with 7 bases that match TRBD1. This CDR3 contains 13 residues. V lost 5 bases and J lost 5; bases outside the gene matches: 6. Germline-derived CDR1 and CDR2 are SGHVS and FQNEAQ. Here the CDR3 reads CASSRDRFDEQYF. CDR3 bases: TGTGCCAGCAGCCGGGACAGATTTGACGAGCAGTACTTC.

This clone was observed a few times. This chain uses TRBV5-1 with TRBJ1-1, with D tentatively TRBD1 (5 bases). The CDR3 covers 14 residues. Trimming shortened V by 3 bases and J by 4 bases, and 13 bases separated the two germline ends. CDR1 is SGHRS, CDR2 YFSETQ, per germline. The CDR3 DNA sequence: TGCGCCAGCAGCTCAGCTTTGGGGGGCACTGAAGCTTTCTTT. Translated: CASSSALGGTEAFF.

The chain employs TRBV5-4 and TRBJ2-1; no definite D call. The CDR3 spans 13 residues. V lost 4 bases, J lost 9 bases, and 14 bases lay in between. Germline CDR1 is SGHNT and CDR2 is YYREEE (reference sequence). The CDR3 loop reads CASSLDPTGEQFF. CDR3 nucleotides: TGTGCCAGCAGCCTCGATCCTACGGGTGAGCAGTTCTTC.

This chain links TRBV19 with TRBJ2-6; D possibly corresponds to TRBD1 (6 bases). V was cut by 7 bases and J by 4 bases, with 17 bases left in between. This CDR3 region has 16 residues. CDR1 is LNHDA, CDR2 SQIVND, per germline (reference sequence). DNA of the CDR3: TGTGCCAGTACCCCTGGACAGTTTTCAGGGGCCAACGTCCTGACTTTC. Translated, it gives CASTPGQFSGANVLTF.

For this clone: A junction boundary mismatches the germline segment, possibly from a read error. V gene TRBV6-1 combines with J gene TRBJ2-1, with 11 nucleotides matching TRBD1. The germline V gene encodes CDR1 MNHNS and CDR2 SASEGT. The CDR3 is 12 amino acids. CDR3 nucleotides: TGTGCCAGCAGAGAACGCCGGGACAGGGGGATCTTC. It specifies CASRERRDRGIF.

The sample holds one count of this clone. The rearrangement links TRBV4-2 to TRBJ1-2, with 7 nucleotides matching TRBD1. The CDR3 consists of 16 residues. The J segment lost 3 bases and the V segment lost 0 bases, leaving 7 bases of the junction unmatched. The germline V gene has CDR1 LGHNA and CDR2 YNFKEQ. CDR3 bases: TGTGCCAGCAGCCAAGATCCACAGGGGCTTGACTATGGCTACACCTTC. Amino acids: CASSQDPQGLDYGYTF.

The chain couples TRBV5-1 to TRBJ1-1; D perhaps matches TRBD1 (6 bases). Germline lookup yields CDR1 SGHRS and CDR2 YFSETQ. The CDR3 consists of 14 residues. Trimming cost V 3 bases and J 0 bases, with 9 bases left between them. The CDR3 coding sequence is TGCGCCAGCAGCTGGACAGCCATGAACACTGAAGCTTTCTTT. This translates into CASSWTAMNTEAFF.

This chain links TRBV2 with TRBJ2-5, with a possible D match to TRBD2 (5 bases). CDR3 size: 14 residues. CDR1 SNHLY and CDR2 FYNNEI come from the germline V gene. V dropped 6 bases and J dropped 0 bases, with 11 bases sitting between them. The CDR3 is CASSLDSYQETQYF. In DNA form, the CDR3 reads TGTGCCAGCAGCCTGGACTCCTACCAAGAGACCCAGTACTTC. Combining the CDR3 with reference TRBV2 and TRBJ2-5 gives the whole variable domain EPEVTQTPSHQVTQMGQEVILRCVPISNHLYFYWYRQILGQKVEFLVSFYNNEISEKSEIFDDQFSVERPDGSNFTLKIRSTKLEDSAMYFCASSLDSYQETQYFGPGTRLLVL.

The count of this clone is one. J is TRBJ2-5 and V is TRBV7-2; 7 bases match TRBD2. J lost 7 bases, V lost 5 bases, and 13 bases had no gene match. The CDR3 has 15 residues. The germline CDR1 and CDR2 sequences are SGHTA and FQGNSA. In DNA form, the CDR3 reads TGTGCCAGCAGCCTACTGGCTAGCGGCACGGGGACCCAGTACTTC. Translation gives CASSLLASGTGTQYF.

The chain employs TRBV19 and TRBJ1-4; D not certain. CDR3 length: 16 amino acids. The germline V gene has CDR1 LNHDA and CDR2 SQIVND (reference sequence). V shed 3 bases and J shed 8 bases, with 19 bases lying between them. The CDR3 here is CASSMAPSGRNEKLFF. The CDR3 DNA reads TGTGCCAGTAGTATGGCTCCCTCAGGTCGGAACGAAAAACTGTTTTTT.